This T cell receptor beta chain was sequenced during a study of patients and donors after allogeneic stem cell transplantation. Per the germline V gene, CDR1 is SGHRS and CDR2 is YFSETQ. The CDR3 runs 13 residues. The V gene lost 4 bases and the J gene lost 2 bases, with 10 bases spanning the gap. This clonotype has only a few counts. TCRdb reprocessed the RT-PCR reads with MiXCR, giving one entry per CDR3 protein. Of 4,000 to 5,000 distinct CDR3 sequences listed, approximately 25% are singletons. This chain links TRBV5-1 with TRBJ2-7, with TRBD1 as a possible D gene (7 bases). The specimen sequenced was blood, either unsorted or a sorted T cell fraction (not recorded which). The clonotype comes from a human donor who was either an allogeneic HSCT recipient or a stem cell or donor lymphocyte infusion donor (not recorded which). It is not recorded whose cells these are; they may come from a transplant donor. The CDR3 spells CASSQGEAYEQYF. The CDR3 DNA sequence: TGCGCCAGCAGCCAGGGGGAGGCCTACGAGCAGTACTTC.